This T cell receptor beta chain was profiled in a study of CD4+ T cells in melanoma. Repertoires were generated with immunoSEQ multiplex PCR, while TCRdb's copy carries only in-frame clones and drops some. The table shows 9,500 to 11,000 clones, with roughly four fifths occurring only once. V gave up 1 base and J gave up 1 base; unmatched junction bases: 4. The germline CDR1 and CDR2 sequences are SGHAT and FQNNGV. The CDR3 consists of 16 residues. The chain has TRBV11-2 and TRBJ2-3; 8 positions agree with TRBD2. Sequenced: cells from a culture (not recorded whether cultured in vitro). This clonotype originated in a human donor with melanoma. The CDR3 nucleotides are TGTGCCAGCAGCTTAGGACGGCGGGGGGGCACAGATACGCAGTATTTT. Amino acid sequence: CASSLGRRGGTDTQYF.